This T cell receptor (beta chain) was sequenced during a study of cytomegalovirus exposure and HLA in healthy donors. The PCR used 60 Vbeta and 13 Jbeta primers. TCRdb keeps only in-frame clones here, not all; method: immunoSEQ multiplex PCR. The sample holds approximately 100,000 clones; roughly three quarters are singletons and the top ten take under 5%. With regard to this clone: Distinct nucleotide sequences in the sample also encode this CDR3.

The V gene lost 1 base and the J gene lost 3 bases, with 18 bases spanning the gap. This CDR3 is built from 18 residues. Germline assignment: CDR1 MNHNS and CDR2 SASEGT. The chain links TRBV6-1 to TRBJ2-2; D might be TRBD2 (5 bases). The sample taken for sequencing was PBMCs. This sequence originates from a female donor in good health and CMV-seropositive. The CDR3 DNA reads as TGTGCCAGCAGTGAAGGGATAAGCGCTCGGGGTCACACCGGGGAGCTGTTTTTT. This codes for CASSEGISARGHTGELFF.